The 23 T cell receptor beta chains given below trace back to one sample, sequenced in a study of T cell responses to AZD1222 COVID-19 vaccine. Libraries were prepared by immunoSEQ multiplex PCR; TCRdb keeps only in-frame clonotypes and omits some of them. The top ten hold approximately 3.9% of the sample, which has 130,000 to 150,000 clones, 91% seen once. The specimen was peripheral blood, collected 28 days after the second AZD1222 dose. The receptors originated from an adult who received the AZD1222 COVID-19 vaccine.

The chain has TRBV7-9 and TRBJ1-1, with no clear D. The V gene lost 3 bases and the J gene lost 2 bases, with 10 bases spanning the gap. The germline gives CDR1 SEHNR, CDR2 FQNEAQ (reference sequence). The CDR3 is made up of 14 amino acids. Here the CDR3 DNA reads TGTGCCAGCAGCTTTGGGCCCCAAAACACTGAAGCTTTCTTT. Translation: CASSFGPQNTEAFF.

Regarding this clone: This CDR3 is also generated by other DNA sequences in the sample. The gene calls are TRBV9 and TRBJ2-7; 7 bases are a match to TRBD1. Trimming removed 2 bases from V and 4 bases from J; junction bases left unmatched: 6. The CDR3 sequence is 14 residues long. CDR1 is SGDLS and CDR2 is YYNGEE in the germline V gene. For the CDR3, the DNA is TGTGCCAGCAGCGTTGGGACAGACTCTTACGAGCAGTACTTC. Residues: CASSVGTDSYEQYF.

This clone was detected only a few times. The rearrangement links TRBV6-5 to TRBJ2-4; TRBD1 agrees at 8 bases. The CDR3 has 13 amino acids. V trimming: 6 bases; J trimming: 7 bases; junction bases outside the gene matches: 5. Germline-derived CDR1 and CDR2 are MNHEY and SVGAGI. CDR3 residues: CASSDGQGNIQYF. The CDR3 DNA reads as TGTGCCAGCAGCGATGGACAGGGCAACATTCAGTACTTC.

The rearrangement uses TRBV6-4 and TRBJ1-2; D unclear. Germline CDR1 is MRHNA and CDR2 is SNTAGT. The CDR3 loop spans 13 amino acids. With 2 bases removed from V and 4 bases from J, the gap between germline ends came to 8 bases. CDR3 amino acids: CASSDVGAYGYTF. As DNA, the CDR3 is TGTGCCAGCAGTGACGTTGGAGCCTATGGCTACACCTTC.

V and J are TRBV3-1 (or the pseudogene TRBV3-2) and TRBJ1-2; D is unclear. The V end was cut by 0 bases, the J end by 5 bases, with 7 bases between. The germline gives CDR1 LGHDT, CDR2 YNNKEL (reference sequence). There are 13 residues in the CDR3. CDR3 residues: CASSQDSEYGYTF. The DNA for the CDR3 is TGTGCCAGCAGCCAAGATAGTGAGTATGGCTACACCTTC.

This clone came up once. The chain has TRBV14 and TRBJ2-3; 12 bases align to TRBD2. CDR1 is SGHDN and CDR2 is FVKESK in the germline V gene. The CDR3 runs 18 residues. Trimming at V came to 3 bases and at J to 3 bases, leaving 10 bases not matched to a gene. CDR3 region: CASSHDLTSGRATDTQYF. The CDR3 DNA sequence: TGTGCCAGCAGCCATGACTTGACTAGCGGGAGAGCGACAGATACGCAGTATTTT.

The table lists this clone with a count of one. V gene TRBV10-3 combines with J gene TRBJ1-4; TRBD1 might be the D (5 bases). Germline V gene sequence: CDR1 ENHRY, CDR2 SYGVKD. This CDR3 comprises 15 residues. Trimming stripped 0 bases from V and 3 bases from J, with 8 bases between. In DNA, the CDR3 is TGTGCCATCAGTGAGTCAGGGGTGTCTAATGAAAAACTGTTTTTT. Amino acids: CAISESGVSNEKLFF.

This rearrangement joins TRBV6-5 to TRBJ1-2; 7 bases line up with TRBD1. J lost 4 bases, V lost 4 bases, and 6 bases had no gene match. Germline assignment: CDR1 MNHEY and CDR2 SVGAGI. This CDR3 has 14 residues. The DNA of the CDR3 is TGTGCCAGCAGTTCCCGGGGACAGTTCTATGGCTACACCTTC. This gives the protein CASSSRGQFYGYTF.

The chain has TRBV7-9 and TRBJ2-1, with unresolved D. This CDR3 contains 15 residues. V was shortened by 5 bases and J by 8 bases, with 19 bases between the two germline ends. Germline values: CDR1 SEHNR, CDR2 FQNEAQ (reference sequence). Here the CDR3 reads CASSPIQPPADEQFF. The CDR3 nucleotides are TGTGCCAGCAGCCCCATACAACCCCCGGCGGATGAGCAGTTCTTC. Drawing the rest from reference TRBV7-9 and TRBJ2-1, the complete variable domain is DTGVSQNPRHKITKRGQNVTFRCDPISEHNRLYWYRQTLGQGPEFLTYFQNEAQLEKSRLLSDRFSAERPKGSFSTLEIQRTEQGDSAMYLCASSPIQPPADEQFFGPGTRLTVL.

Turning to this clone: Mismatch with germline at one junction end may stem from a read error. This chain uses TRBV2 with TRBJ1-1, with D possibly matching TRBD1 (5 bases). The CDR3 has 12 amino acids. Germline values: CDR1 SNHLY, CDR2 FYNNEI. The CDR3 region is CASREDSTEAFF. The CDR3, as DNA: TGTGCCAGCAGAGAAGACAGCACTGAAGCTTTCTTT. Full variable domain (rest looked up from reference TRBV2 and TRBJ1-1): EPEVTQTPSHQVTQMGQEVILRCVPISNHLYFYWYRQILGQKVEFLVSFYNNEISEKSEIFDDQFSVERPDGSNFTLKIRSTKLEDSAMYFCASREDSTEAFFGQGTRLTVV.

This chain joins TRBV4-2 and TRBJ1-5; D not resolved. Trimming cost V 0 bases and J 1 base, with 10 bases left between them. Looked up from germline, CDR1 is LGHNA and CDR2 is YNFKEQ. This CDR3 has 16 residues. The CDR3 reads CASSQDFGLSNQPQHF. The DNA of the CDR3 is TGTGCCAGCAGCCAAGATTTCGGGCTGAGCAATCAGCCCCAGCATTTT.

The V and J genes are TRBV29-1 and TRBJ1-3; maybe TRBD1 (5 bases). Germline CDR1 is SQVTM and CDR2 is ANQGSEA. This CDR3 contains 13 residues. V lost 8 bases and J 1 base, leaving 12 bases between the germline ends. CDR3 loop: CSLTQGSGNTIYF. In DNA form, the CDR3 reads TGCAGCTTAACCCAGGGTTCTGGAAACACCATATATTTT.

The chain carries TRBV7-3 and TRBJ2-1, with 9 bases fitting TRBD1. V was clipped by 3 bases and J by 10 bases; unmatched bases: 4. This CDR3 comprises 13 residues. Germline values: CDR1 SGHTA, CDR2 FQGTGA. This CDR3 reads CASSFGTGREQFF. The CDR3 DNA follows: TGTGCCAGCAGCTTCGGGACAGGGCGAGAGCAGTTCTTC.

This chain joins TRBV6-6 and TRBJ2-2; the match to TRBD1 covers 7 bases. V trimming: 6 bases; J trimming: 4 bases; junction bases outside the gene matches: 11. Germline V gene data show CDR1 as MNHNY and CDR2 as SVGAGI (reference sequence). The CDR3 is made up of 16 amino acids. Here the CDR3 DNA reads TGTGCCAGCAGGCCACAGACGACAGGGCTCACCGGGGAGCTGTTTTTT. Its translation: CASRPQTTGLTGELFF.

This chain links TRBV5-1 with TRBJ1-4; 8 positions agree with TRBD1. J gave up 3 bases and V 3 bases, and 10 bases lay outside the gene matches. The CDR3 consists of 17 residues. The germline gives CDR1 SGHRS, CDR2 YFSETQ. This CDR3 is CASSWSPQGAANEKLFF. Here the CDR3 DNA reads TGCGCCAGCAGCTGGTCACCGCAGGGGGCAGCTAATGAAAAACTGTTTTTT.

In the case of this clone: Other DNA variants within this sample encode the same CDR3. J is TRBJ2-7 and V is TRBV12-3 or TRBV12-4, with TRBD1 as a possible D gene (5 bases). V shed 6 bases and J shed 5 bases, with 14 bases lying between them. The CDR3 runs 13 residues. The CDR3 coding sequence is TGTGCCAGCAGATCCACAGGATACGACGAGCAGTACTTC. This codes for CASRSTGYDEQYF.

This sequence joins TRBV6-5 and TRBJ2-7; the D gene is possibly TRBD2 (6 bases). This CDR3 region has 13 residues. Between the trimmed V and J ends, which lost 7 bases and 0 bases, there was a span of 10 bases. Looked up from germline, CDR1 is MNHEY and CDR2 is SVGAGI. The CDR3 DNA sequence: TGTGCCAGCATTTCCGGGAGCTCCTACGAGCAGTACTTC. It translates to CASISGSSYEQYF.

This sequence joins TRBV5-1 and TRBJ1-2; D ambiguous. The CDR3 totals 12 residues. V shed 4 bases and J shed 5 bases, with 9 bases lying between them. CDR1 is SGHRS and CDR2 is YFSETQ in the germline V gene. The CDR3 DNA sequence: TGCGCCAGCAGCCCCGACACGTATGGCTACACCTTC. Translated: CASSPDTYGYTF.

The rearrangement joins TRBV24-1 to TRBJ2-1; D is uncertain. Deletions cut 4 bases from V and 9 bases from J, with 12 bases between. The CDR3 is 13 residues long. Looked up from germline, CDR1 is KGHDR and CDR2 is SFDVKD. The CDR3 DNA is TGTGCCACCAGTGACCGCTATGCTCCTGAGCAGTTCTTC. It is translated as CATSDRYAPEQFF.

This chain links TRBV6-5 with TRBJ1-1; D is undetermined. The CDR3 is 13 residues long. V lost 6 bases and J lost 1, with 9 bases in between. Germline-derived CDR1 and CDR2 are MNHEY and SVGAGI. The DNA of the CDR3 is TGTGCCAGCAGACCGACCGAGAACACTGAAGCTTTCTTT. Its translation is CASRPTENTEAFF.

The chain combines TRBV10-3 with TRBJ1-3; no reliable D call. The tail of the sequence fits TRBJ2-2 better, so the J call may be wrong. The germline V gene encodes CDR1 ENHRY and CDR2 SYGVKD. The CDR3 consists of 19 residues. CDR3 sequence reads: CAISESMWVDGPNTGELFF. CDR3 bases: TGTGCCATCAGTGAGTCGATGTGGGTGGACGGCCCGAACACCGGGGAGCTGTTTTTT.

This clone has just one count. The chain has TRBV24-1 and TRBJ2-4; a possible D gene is TRBD2 (7 bases). The CDR3 runs to 15 residues. Germline V CDR1 and CDR2: KGHDR, SFDVKD. Trimming removed 7 bases from V and 0 bases from J, with 12 bases in between. In nucleotides, the CDR3 is TGTGCCACCAGGAGGGGGGGGCTAGCCAAAAACATTCAGTACTTC. This sequence encodes CATRRGGLAKNIQYF.

The chain uses TRBV4-3 and TRBJ1-4; maybe TRBD1 (6 bases). From germline, CDR1 is LGHNA and CDR2 YSLEER. This CDR3 is built from 16 residues. V was pared by 0 bases and J by 3 bases, with 11 bases between. The CDR3 DNA reads as TGCGCCAGCAGCCAAGAACAGGGATTCTCTAATGAAAAACTGTTTTTT. Residues: CASSQEQGFSNEKLFF.